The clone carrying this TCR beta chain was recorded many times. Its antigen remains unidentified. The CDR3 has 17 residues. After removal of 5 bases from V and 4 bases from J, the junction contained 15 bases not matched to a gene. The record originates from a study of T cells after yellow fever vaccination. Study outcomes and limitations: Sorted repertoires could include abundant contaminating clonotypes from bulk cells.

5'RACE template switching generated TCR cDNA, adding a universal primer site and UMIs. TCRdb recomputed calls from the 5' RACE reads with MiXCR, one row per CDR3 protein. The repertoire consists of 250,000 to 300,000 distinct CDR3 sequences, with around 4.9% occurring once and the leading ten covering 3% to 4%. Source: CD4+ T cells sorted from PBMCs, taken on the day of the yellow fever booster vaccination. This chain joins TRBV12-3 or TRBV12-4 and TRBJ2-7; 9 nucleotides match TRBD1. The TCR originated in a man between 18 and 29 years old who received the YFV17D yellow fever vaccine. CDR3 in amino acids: CASSDRDRVESGYEQYF. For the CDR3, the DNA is TGTGCCAGCAGTGACCGGGACAGGGTAGAATCGGGTTACGAGCAGTACTTC.